This T cell receptor beta chain came from a study of response to subunit inactivated influenza vaccine. The CDR3 sequence is 12 residues long. V was shortened by 9 bases and J by 2 bases, with 10 bases between the two germline ends. Germline V lookup: CDR1 MNHNS, CDR2 SASEGT. TCRdb itself ran the RT-PCR reads through MiXCR, one entry per CDR3 protein. The sample includes about 650,000 distinct CDR3 sequences, 12% to 15% of them seen just once. The specimen was PBMCs from blood, collected 14 days before vaccination. The rearrangement joins TRBV6-1 to TRBJ1-1; possibly TRBD1 for D (5 bases). The source is a man between 50 and 59 years old who received an inactivated influenza vaccine. The CDR3 is CASIRGNTEAFF. The CDR3 DNA follows: TGTGCCAGTATTAGGGGTAACACTGAAGCTTTCTTT.